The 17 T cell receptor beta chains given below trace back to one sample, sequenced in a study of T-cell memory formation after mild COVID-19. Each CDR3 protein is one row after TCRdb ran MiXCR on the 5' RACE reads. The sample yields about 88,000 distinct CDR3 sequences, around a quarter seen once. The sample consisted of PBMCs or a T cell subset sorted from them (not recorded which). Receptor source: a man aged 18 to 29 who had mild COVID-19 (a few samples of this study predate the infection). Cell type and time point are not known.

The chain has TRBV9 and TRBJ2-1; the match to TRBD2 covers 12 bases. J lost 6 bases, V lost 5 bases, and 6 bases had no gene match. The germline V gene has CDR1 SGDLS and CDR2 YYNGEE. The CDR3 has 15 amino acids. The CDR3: CASRPPSGGANEQFF. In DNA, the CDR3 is TGTGCCAGCAGACCACCTAGCGGGGGGGCCAATGAGCAGTTCTTC.

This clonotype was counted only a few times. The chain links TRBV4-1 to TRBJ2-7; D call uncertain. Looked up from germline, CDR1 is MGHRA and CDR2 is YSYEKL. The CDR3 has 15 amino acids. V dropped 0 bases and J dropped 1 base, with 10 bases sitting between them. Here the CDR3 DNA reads TGCGCCAGCAGCCAAGATTGGCCCGGGTCCTACGAGCAGTACTTC. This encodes CASSQDWPGSYEQYF.

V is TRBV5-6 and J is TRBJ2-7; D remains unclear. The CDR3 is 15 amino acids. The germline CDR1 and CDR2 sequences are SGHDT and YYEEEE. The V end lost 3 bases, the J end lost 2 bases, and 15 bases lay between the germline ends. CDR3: CASSSTDPSPYEQYF. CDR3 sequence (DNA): TGTGCCAGCAGCTCTACAGACCCTTCACCCTACGAGCAGTACTTC. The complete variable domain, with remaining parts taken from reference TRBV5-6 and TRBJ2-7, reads DAGVTQSPTHLIKTRGQQVTLRCSPKSGHDTVSWYQQALGQGPQFIFQYYEEEERQRGNFPDRFSGHQFPNYSSELNVNALLLGDSALYLCASSSTDPSPYEQYFGPGTRLTVT.

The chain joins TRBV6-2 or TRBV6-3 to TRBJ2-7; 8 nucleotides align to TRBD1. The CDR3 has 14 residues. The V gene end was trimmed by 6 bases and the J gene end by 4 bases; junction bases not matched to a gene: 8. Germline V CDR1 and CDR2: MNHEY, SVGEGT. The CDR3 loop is CASRWGQDFYEQYF. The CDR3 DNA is TGTGCCAGCAGATGGGGACAGGATTTTTACGAGCAGTACTTC.

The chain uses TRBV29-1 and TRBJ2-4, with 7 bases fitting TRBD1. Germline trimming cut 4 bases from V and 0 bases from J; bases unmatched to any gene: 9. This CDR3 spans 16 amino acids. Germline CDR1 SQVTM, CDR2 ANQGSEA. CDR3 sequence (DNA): TGCAGCGTTGTGTACAGGGGTCAGTTAGCCAAAAACATTCAGTACTTC. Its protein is CSVVYRGQLAKNIQYF.

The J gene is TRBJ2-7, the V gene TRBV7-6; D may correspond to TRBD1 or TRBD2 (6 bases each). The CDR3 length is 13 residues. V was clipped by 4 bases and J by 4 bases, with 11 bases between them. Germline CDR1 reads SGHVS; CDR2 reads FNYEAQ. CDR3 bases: TGTGCCAGCAGCTCCGGGGGCAGGTACGAGCAGTACTTC. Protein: CASSSGGRYEQYF.

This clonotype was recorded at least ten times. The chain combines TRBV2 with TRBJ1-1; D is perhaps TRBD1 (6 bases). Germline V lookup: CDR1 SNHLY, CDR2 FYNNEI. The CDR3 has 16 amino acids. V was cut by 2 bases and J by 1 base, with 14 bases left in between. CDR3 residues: CASSERGGEKNTEAFF. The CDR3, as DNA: TGTGCCAGCAGTGAAAGGGGGGGGGAAAAGAACACTGAAGCTTTCTTT.

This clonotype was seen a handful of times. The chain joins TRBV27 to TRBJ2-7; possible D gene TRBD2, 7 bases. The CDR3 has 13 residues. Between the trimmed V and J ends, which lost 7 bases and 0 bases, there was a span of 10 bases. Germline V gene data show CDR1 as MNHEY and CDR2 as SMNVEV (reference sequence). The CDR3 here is CASMGGASYEQYF. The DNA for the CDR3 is TGTGCCAGCATGGGGGGGGCCTCCTACGAGCAGTACTTC.

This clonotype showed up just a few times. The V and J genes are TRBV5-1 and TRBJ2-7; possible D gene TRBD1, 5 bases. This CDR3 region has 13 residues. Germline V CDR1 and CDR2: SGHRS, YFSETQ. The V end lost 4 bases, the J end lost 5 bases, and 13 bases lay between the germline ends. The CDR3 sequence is CASSIGVFDEQYF. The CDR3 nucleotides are TGCGCCAGCAGCATAGGGGTTTTCGACGAGCAGTACTTC.

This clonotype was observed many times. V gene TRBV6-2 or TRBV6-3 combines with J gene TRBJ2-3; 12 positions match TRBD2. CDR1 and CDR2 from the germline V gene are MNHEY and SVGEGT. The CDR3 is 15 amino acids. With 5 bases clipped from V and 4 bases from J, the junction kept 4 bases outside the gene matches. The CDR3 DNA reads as TGTGCCAGCAGTAGGACTAGCGGGGCTCCAGATACGCAGTATTTT. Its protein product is CASSRTSGAPDTQYF.

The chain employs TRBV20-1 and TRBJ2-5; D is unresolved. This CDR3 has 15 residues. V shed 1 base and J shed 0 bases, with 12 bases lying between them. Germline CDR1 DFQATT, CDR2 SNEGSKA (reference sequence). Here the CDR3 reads CSARASEPNQETQYF. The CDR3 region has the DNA TGCAGTGCTAGAGCGTCGGAGCCTAACCAAGAGACCCAGTACTTC.

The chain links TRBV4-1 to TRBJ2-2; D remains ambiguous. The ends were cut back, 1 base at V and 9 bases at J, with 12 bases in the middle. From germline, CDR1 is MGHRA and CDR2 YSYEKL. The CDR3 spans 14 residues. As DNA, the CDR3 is TGCGCCAGCAGCCAAGTAGGAAGTCGCCGGGAGCTGTTTTTT. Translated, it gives CASSQVGSRRELFF.

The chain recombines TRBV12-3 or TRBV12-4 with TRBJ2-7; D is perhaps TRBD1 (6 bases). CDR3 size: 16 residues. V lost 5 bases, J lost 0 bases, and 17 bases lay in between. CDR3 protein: CASSGAMTGPSYEQYF. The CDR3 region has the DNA TGTGCCAGCAGTGGGGCTATGACAGGACCCTCCTACGAGCAGTACTTC.

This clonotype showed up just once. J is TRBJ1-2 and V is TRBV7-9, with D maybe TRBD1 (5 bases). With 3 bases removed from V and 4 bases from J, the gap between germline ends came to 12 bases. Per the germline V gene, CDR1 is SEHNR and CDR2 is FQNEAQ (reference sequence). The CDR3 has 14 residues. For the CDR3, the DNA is TGTGCCAGCAGCTTGGGGCACGGCCTCTATGGCTACACCTTC. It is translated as CASSLGHGLYGYTF.

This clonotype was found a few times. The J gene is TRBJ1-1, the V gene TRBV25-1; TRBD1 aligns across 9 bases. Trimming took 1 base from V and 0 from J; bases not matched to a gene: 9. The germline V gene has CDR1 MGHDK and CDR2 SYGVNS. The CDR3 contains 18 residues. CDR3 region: CASSEFGTGKGVNTEAFF. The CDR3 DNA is TGTGCCAGCAGTGAATTTGGGACAGGGAAGGGGGTGAACACTGAAGCTTTCTTT.

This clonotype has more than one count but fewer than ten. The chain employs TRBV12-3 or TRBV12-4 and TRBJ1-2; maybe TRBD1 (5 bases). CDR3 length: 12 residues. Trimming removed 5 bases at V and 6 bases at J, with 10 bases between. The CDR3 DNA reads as TGTGCCAGCAGTCTCGGGGGGGATGGCTACACCTTC. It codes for CASSLGGDGYTF.

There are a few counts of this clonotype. The CDR3 DNA reads as TGTGCCAGCAGCCTCAAAGACAGGGGGCGCACCGGGGAGCTGTTTTTT. It translates to CASSLKDRGRTGELFF. The chain links TRBV5-6 to TRBJ2-2; 10 bases match TRBD1. CDR1 and CDR2 (germline): SGHDT, YYEEEE. CDR3 length: 16 residues. Germline trimming cut 4 bases from V and 4 bases from J; bases unmatched to any gene: 7.